One and the same sample provided the 9 T cell receptor beta chains below, sequenced in a study of liver allograft versus peripheral blood T cells. As for the study in general: Recipients' peripheral blood supplied the T cell receptor repertoires against which those in transplanted livers were compared.

TCRdb reprocessed the reads with MiXCR, giving one entry per CDR3 protein. The sample has over 10,000 distinct CDR3 sequences; under 20% are singletons. The receptor source for this set is a human patient who had a liver transplant. Some T cells may have come from the graft donor.

This clonotype was counted at least ten times. The chain joins TRBV19 to TRBJ2-3; D is tentatively TRBD1 or TRBD2 (6 bases each). The V gene's germline CDR1 is LNHDA and CDR2 SQIVND (reference sequence). V lost 6 bases and J lost 6, with 22 bases in between. This CDR3 region has 16 residues. CDR3 sequence (DNA): TGTGCCAGTAGGGCCCATGGAGGGGGATCAGGGGATACGCAGTATTTT. Protein sequence: CASRAHGGGSGDTQYF.

This chain uses TRBV28 with TRBJ1-3, with 7 bases aligning to TRBD1. The CDR3 is 15 residues long. Germline V CDR1 and CDR2: MDHEN, SYDVKM. V dropped 1 base and J dropped 6; count of bases not matched to a gene: 6. CDR3 nucleotides: TGTGCCAGCAGTTTATCCGACAGGGTCTTAAACACCATATATTTT. Protein sequence: CASSLSDRVLNTIYF.

In its sample, this clonotype is medium-sized (0.01 to 0.1%). This chain connects TRBV6-2 or TRBV6-3 to TRBJ2-7; 16 bases fit TRBD2. CDR1 is MNHEY and CDR2 is SVGEGT in the germline V gene. V dropped 0 bases and J dropped 5; count of bases not matched to a gene: 7. The CDR3 has 18 residues. CDR3 sequence: CASSYSGLAGGPRHEQYF. In DNA, the CDR3 is TGTGCCAGCAGTTACTCGGGACTAGCGGGAGGGCCTAGGCACGAGCAGTACTTC.

Only one count was recorded for this clonotype. The gene calls are TRBV5-5 and TRBJ2-7; 8 positions match TRBD2. CDR1 is SGHKS and CDR2 is YYEKEE in the germline V gene (reference sequence). The CDR3 is 13 amino acids. The ends lost 4 bases at V and 3 bases at J; junction bases unmatched: 3. The CDR3 DNA reads TGTGCCAGCAGCCGGGGGGGGATCTACGAGCAGTACTTC. Protein: CASSRGGIYEQYF.

This clonotype was seen ten or more times. The chain employs TRBV9 and TRBJ1-2; D might be TRBD1 (5 bases). Germline assignment: CDR1 SGDLS and CDR2 YYNGEE. The CDR3 is made up of 13 amino acids. Trimming shortened V by 4 bases and J by 2 bases, and 9 bases separated the two germline ends. The CDR3: CASSSRQNYGYTF. The DNA of the CDR3 is TGTGCCAGCAGCTCTAGACAGAACTATGGCTACACCTTC. Complete variable domain (other parts from reference TRBV9 and TRBJ1-2): DSGVTQTPKHLITATGQRVTLRCSPRSGDLSVYWYQQSLDQGLQFLIQYYNGEERAKGNILERFSAQQFPDLHSELNLSSLELGDSALYFCASSSRQNYGYTFGSGTRLTVV.

By frequency in the sample, this clonotype is medium-sized (0.01 to 0.1%). The chain links TRBV29-1 to TRBJ2-1; TRBD2 aligns across 13 bases. Germline V gene data show CDR1 as SQVTM and CDR2 as ANQGSEA. The CDR3 consists of 15 residues. The V and J ends lost 4 bases and 6 bases, in that order; junction bases with no gene match: 6. In DNA form, the CDR3 reads TGCAGCGTTGTCTGGGGACTAGCGGGGAGCAATGAGCAGTTCTTC. Its protein is CSVVWGLAGSNEQFF.

This clonotype was counted ten times or more. The chain employs TRBV9 and TRBJ1-1; D not certain. The CDR3 covers 14 residues. Germline loops: CDR1 SGDLS, CDR2 YYNGEE. The germline V and J ends were trimmed by 0 bases and 8 bases, with 14 bases remaining between them. CDR3 residues: CASSVAPAGSEAFF. Written as DNA, the CDR3 is TGTGCCAGCAGCGTAGCCCCCGCCGGATCCGAAGCTTTCTTT.

This clonotype was seen at least ten times. V gene TRBV7-9 combines with J gene TRBJ2-7; D uncertain. CDR1 is SEHNR, CDR2 FQNEAQ, per germline (reference sequence). This CDR3 has 14 residues. V lost 2 bases and J 0 bases, leaving 8 bases between the germline ends. The chain's CDR3 is CASSLSPSSYEQYF. DNA of the CDR3: TGTGCCAGCAGCTTAAGCCCTAGCTCCTACGAGCAGTACTTC.

This clonotype was seen many times. V and J are TRBV5-4 and TRBJ1-6; TRBD1 agrees at 8 bases. The junction had 14 bases not matched to a gene; V was cut back by 4 bases and J by 8 bases. The CDR3 covers 17 residues. The germline CDR1 and CDR2 sequences are SGHNT and YYREEE (reference sequence). CDR3 in DNA: TGTGCCAGCAGCCATGGGGGGCCAGACAGGGGTTATTCACCCCTCCACTTT. Amino acids: CASSHGGPDRGYSPLHF.